What follows are 29 T cell receptor beta chains derived from one specimen sequenced in a study of stem cell transplantation in POMP-related autoinflammatory disease. Only in-frame clones appear in the TCRdb table, and some are missing; sequencing was by immunoSEQ multiplex PCR. Of over 9,500 clones in the sample, 85% to 90% are singletons; the top ten hold roughly half. Antigens for these TCRs are unknown. Study outcomes and limitations: Across all analyzed T-cell subsets, patients with PRAID tended toward reduced diversity and increased clonality. In PRAID patients, the number of distinct TRB V-J gene pairings was restricted.

The source material was CD8+ T cells from PBMCs, sampled before stem cell transplantation. These receptors were taken from a human donor with POMP-related autoinflammation and immune dysregulation (PRAID).

This clone was counted a single time. This chain uses TRBV28 with TRBJ1-1, with 7 bases identical to TRBD1. The V gene's germline CDR1 is MDHEN and CDR2 SYDVKM. CDR3 length: 13 residues. V shed 8 bases, J shed 5 bases, and the junction held 8 bases outside the gene matches. The DNA for the CDR3 is TGTGCCAGCCTAGGGGGCGCAGGGACTGAAGCTTTCTTT. As protein: CASLGGAGTEAFF. The variable domain in full, with the rest retrieved from reference TRBV28 and TRBJ1-1, is DVKVTQSSRYLVKRTGEKVFLECVQDMDHENMFWYRQDPGLGLRLIYFSYDVKMKEKGDIPEGYSVSREKKERFSLILESASTNQTSMYLCASLGGAGTEAFFGQGTRLTVV.

This sequence joins TRBV21-1 and TRBJ2-3; TRBD2 is the table's D call and was not checked against the DNA. TRBV21-1 represents a pseudogene. The CDR3 totals 17 residues. The CDR3 nucleotides are TGTGCCAGCAGAGGATTAGTAGCGGGAGGGTTCACAGATACGCAGTATTTT. It is translated as CASRGLVAGGFTDTQYF.

The chain couples TRBV18 to TRBJ2-7, with D unclear. Germline-derived CDR1 and CDR2 are KGHSH and LQKENI. The V end was cut by 2 bases, the J end by 0 bases, with 14 bases between. This CDR3 has 16 amino acids. CDR3 protein: CASSPVPPYSSYEQYF. As DNA, the CDR3 is TGTGCCAGCTCACCAGTTCCACCCTACAGCTCCTACGAGCAGTACTTC.

This clone occurred once. V gene TRBV30 combines with J gene TRBJ2-4, with D possibly being TRBD1 or TRBD2 (6 bases each). V was trimmed by 0 bases and J by 8 bases, leaving 11 bases between them. The CDR3 runs to 13 residues. Germline CDR1 is GTSNPN and CDR2 is SVGIG (reference sequence). The CDR3, as DNA: TGTGCCTGGAGTGTGGGGGGCCAGGACATTCAGTACTTC. The encoded protein is CAWSVGGQDIQYF.

This clone was observed a single time. This sequence joins TRBV27 and TRBJ1-2; 8 positions match TRBD1. The CDR3 contains 15 residues. V lost 3 bases, J lost 4 bases, and 7 bases stayed unmatched. Germline V gene data show CDR1 as MNHEY and CDR2 as SMNVEV (reference sequence). The CDR3 DNA follows: TGTGCCAGCAGTTTCGGGACAGGCTCTCCCTATGGCTACACCTTC. Residues: CASSFGTGSPYGYTF.

This chain joins TRBV11-2 and TRBJ2-1; TRBD2 matches 7 bases. V lost 3 bases and J lost 1; bases outside the gene matches: 6. Per germline, CDR1 SGHAT and CDR2 FQNNGV. This CDR3 comprises 16 residues. CDR3 in amino acids: CASSLGSGPSYNEQFF. The CDR3, as DNA: TGTGCCAGCAGCTTGGGTAGCGGGCCTTCCTACAATGAGCAGTTCTTC. Looking up the rest from reference TRBV11-2 and TRBJ2-1 gives the full variable domain: EAGVAQSPRYKIIEKRQSVAFWCNPISGHATLYWYQQILGQGPKLLIQFQNNGVVDDSQLPKDRFSAERLKGVDSTLKIQPAKLEDSAVYLCASSLGSGPSYNEQFFGPGTRLTVL.

This clone was seen a single time. V and J are TRBV2 and TRBJ1-1, with a possible D match to TRBD1 (6 bases). CDR1 and CDR2 (germline): SNHLY, FYNNEI. This CDR3 has 16 amino acids. With 7 bases removed from V and 0 bases from J, the gap between germline ends came to 18 bases. CDR3 coding DNA: TGTGCCAGCACTGAGGACAGTTACCTCATGAACACTGAAGCTTTCTTT. This gives the protein CASTEDSYLMNTEAFF.

In DNA form, the CDR3 reads TGTGCCAGCAGTCCCAGCCCCGGGAGCGGAGTCCTCTCTGGGGCCAACGTCCTGACTTTC. Protein sequence: CASSPSPGSGVLSGANVLTF. This chain joins TRBV9 and TRBJ2-6; D is perhaps TRBD2 (6 bases). This CDR3 contains 20 residues. Germline V gives CDR1 SGDLS, CDR2 YYNGEE. Between the trimmed V and J ends, which lost 5 bases and 0 bases, there was a span of 24 bases.

The J gene is TRBJ2-7, the V gene TRBV15, with TRBD1 as a possible D gene (5 bases). The CDR3 runs 15 residues. Germline CDR1 is LNHNV and CDR2 is YYDKDF (reference sequence). Trimming cost V 1 base and J 0 bases, with 10 bases left between them. CDR3 loop: CATSRARGISYEQYF. The CDR3 DNA reads as TGTGCCACCAGCAGAGCAAGGGGCATCTCCTACGAGCAGTACTTC.

This clone has a single count. V is TRBV19 and J is TRBJ1-3; no firm D call. This CDR3 contains 15 residues. Per the germline V gene, CDR1 is LNHDA and CDR2 is SQIVND (reference sequence). With 10 bases removed from V and 0 bases from J, the gap between germline ends came to 16 bases. CDR3 residues: CATTPSWISGNTIYF. CDR3 in DNA: TGTGCCACCACGCCGAGCTGGATCTCTGGAAACACCATATATTTT.

This chain uses TRBV30 with TRBJ1-1; D is undetermined. Trimming cost V 3 bases and J 0 bases, with 14 bases left between them. Germline assignment: CDR1 GTSNPN and CDR2 SVGIG (reference sequence). The CDR3 runs to 15 residues. CDR3 region: CAWRGRTLLNTEAFF. For the CDR3, the DNA is TGTGCCTGGAGAGGCAGAACTCTTCTGAACACTGAAGCTTTCTTT.

This sequence joins TRBV6-1 and TRBJ2-5; TRBD2 matches at 12 bases. The CDR3 runs to 15 residues. The ends lost 4 bases at V and 4 bases at J; junction bases unmatched: 4. Germline V gene data show CDR1 as MNHNS and CDR2 as SASEGT. Here the CDR3 DNA reads TGTGCCAGCAGTGTCGGACTAGCGGGATCAGAGACCCAGTACTTC. Translation: CASSVGLAGSETQYF.

J is TRBJ1-1 and V is TRBV19, with 7 bases identical to TRBD1. The germline CDR1 and CDR2 sequences are LNHDA and SQIVND (reference sequence). The CDR3 sequence is 15 residues long. The J segment lost 2 bases and the V segment lost 5 bases, leaving 8 bases of the junction unmatched. This chain's CDR3 is CASSVGGQANTEAFF. CDR3 bases: TGTGCCAGTAGTGTCGGAGGACAGGCAAACACTGAAGCTTTCTTT.

The chain couples TRBV6-6 to TRBJ1-3; D unresolved. The CDR3 extends over 13 amino acids. In germline, CDR1 is MNHNY, CDR2 SVGAGI (reference sequence). Trimming cost V 0 bases and J 8 bases, with 8 bases left between them. CDR3 in amino acids: CASSYSKGDTIYF. The CDR3 DNA sequence: TGTGCCAGCAGTTACTCGAAGGGAGACACCATATATTTT.

The rearrangement joins TRBV1 to TRBJ2-1. TRBV1 is a listed pseudogene. This CDR3 is built from 17 residues. The CDR3 DNA reads TGCACCAGCAGCCTCTCCGCCGACCACCTCCCATACAATGAGCAGTTCTTC. Its translation: CTSSLSADHLPYNEQFF.

V gene TRBV12-5 combines with J gene TRBJ2-2, with D possibly TRBD2 on 6 matching bases. The CDR3 contains 14 residues. V lost 5 bases to trimming and J lost 5 bases, with 12 bases between them. Per the germline V gene, CDR1 is LGHNT and CDR2 is FRNRAP. This CDR3 is CASGEGLRTGELFF. CDR3 in DNA: TGTGCTAGTGGTGAGGGACTCCGAACCGGGGAGCTGTTTTTT.

The J gene is TRBJ2-2, the V gene TRBV29-1; perhaps D is TRBD1 or TRBD2 (7 bases each). Per germline, CDR1 SQVTM and CDR2 ANQGSEA. The CDR3 has 14 amino acids. Trimming left V 7 bases short and J 0 bases short, with 12 bases between. CDR3 residues: CSARGGANTGELFF. The DNA of the CDR3 is TGCAGCGCCAGGGGGGGCGCGAACACCGGGGAGCTGTTTTTT.

V is TRBV7-6 and J is TRBJ2-7; the match to TRBD1 covers 9 bases. CDR3 size: 14 residues. The germline V gene has CDR1 SGHVS and CDR2 FNYEAQ. Unmatched junction bases numbered 7, after V lost 4 bases and J lost 6 bases. As DNA, the CDR3 is TGTGCCAGCAGCTATGGGACAGGGAACCCCGAGCAGTACTTC. Its protein is CASSYGTGNPEQYF.

The rearrangement links TRBV5-1 to TRBJ2-1, with 12 bases lining up with TRBD2. This CDR3 comprises 17 residues. Germline assignment: CDR1 SGHRS and CDR2 YFSETQ. V lost 0 bases to trimming and J lost 2 bases; unmatched junction nucleotides: 3. CDR3 coding DNA: TGCGCCAGCAGCTTGGGGGGACTAGCGGGTACCTACAATGAGCAGTTCTTC. It specifies CASSLGGLAGTYNEQFF. Supplemented by reference TRBV5-1 and TRBJ2-1, the full variable domain reads KAGVTQTPRYLIKTRGQQVTLSCSPISGHRSVSWYQQTPGQGLQFLFEYFSETQRNKGNFPGRFSGRQFSNSRSEMNVSTLELGDSALYLCASSLGGLAGTYNEQFFGPGTRLTVL.

This clone appeared once. The V and J genes are TRBV5-6 and TRBJ1-1; D ambiguous. The V end lost 1 base, the J end lost 6 bases, and 7 bases lay between the germline ends. The CDR3 totals 12 residues. CDR1 is SGHDT, CDR2 YYEEEE, per germline. The CDR3 DNA is TGTGCCAGCAGCTTGCGCGGGTCTGAAGCTTTCTTT. Translated: CASSLRGSEAFF. Variable domain in full (rest from reference TRBV5-6 and TRBJ1-1): DAGVTQSPTHLIKTRGQQVTLRCSPKSGHDTVSWYQQALGQGPQFIFQYYEEEERQRGNFPDRFSGHQFPNYSSELNVNALLLGDSALYLCASSLRGSEAFFGQGTRLTVV.

The chain has TRBV30 and TRBJ2-7; 10 nucleotides match TRBD1. The CDR3 sequence is 14 residues long. The V and J ends lost 3 bases and 3 bases, in that order; junction bases with no gene match: 5. Germline CDR1 is GTSNPN and CDR2 is SVGIG (reference sequence). The CDR3 DNA follows: TGTGCCTGGAGCCGCCGGGACAGGGGCTACGAGCAGTACTTC. It is translated as CAWSRRDRGYEQYF.

The gene calls are TRBV2 and TRBJ2-5, with 7 nucleotides matching TRBD2. Germline trimming cut 10 bases from V and 5 bases from J; bases unmatched to any gene: 7. CDR3 length: 12 amino acids. Germline V gene lookup returns CDR1 SNHLY and CDR2 FYNNEI. This CDR3 reads CATAGRDETQYF. CDR3 DNA: TGTGCCACTGCGGGGAGGGATGAGACCCAGTACTTC. Complete variable domain (other parts from reference TRBV2 and TRBJ2-5): EPEVTQTPSHQVTQMGQEVILRCVPISNHLYFYWYRQILGQKVEFLVSFYNNEISEKSEIFDDQFSVERPDGSNFTLKIRSTKLEDSAMYFCATAGRDETQYFGPGTRLLVL.

The V gene is TRBV6-5, the J gene TRBJ2-4; D might be TRBD2 (6 bases). V was cut by 2 bases and J by 0 bases, with 11 bases left in between. Germline CDR1 MNHEY, CDR2 SVGAGI. CDR3 length equals 16 residues. Here the CDR3 reads CASSYPGELAKNIQYF. In DNA, the CDR3 is TGTGCCAGCAGTTACCCGGGGGAACTAGCCAAAAACATTCAGTACTTC.

The gene calls are TRBV11-2 and TRBJ2-7, with 7 bases lining up with TRBD2. The CDR3 runs 14 residues. CDR1 is SGHAT, CDR2 FQNNGV, per germline. The V and J ends lost 3 bases and 2 bases, in that order; junction bases with no gene match: 4. CDR3: CASSFPGLAYEQYF. DNA of the CDR3: TGTGCCAGCAGCTTCCCCGGACTAGCCTACGAGCAGTACTTC. The full variable domain, completed using reference TRBV11-2 and TRBJ2-7, is EAGVAQSPRYKIIEKRQSVAFWCNPISGHATLYWYQQILGQGPKLLIQFQNNGVVDDSQLPKDRFSAERLKGVDSTLKIQPAKLEDSAVYLCASSFPGLAYEQYFGPGTRLTVT.

The genes are TRBV9 and TRBJ2-7; maybe TRBD2 (6 bases). V gave up 0 bases and J gave up 2 bases, with 12 bases separating them. Germline loops: CDR1 SGDLS, CDR2 YYNGEE. CDR3 length: 15 amino acids. The CDR3 DNA is TGTGCCAGCAGCGTAGATTCCGGGGGAACCTACGAGCAGTACTTC. Its translation is CASSVDSGGTYEQYF.

This chain joins TRBV19 and TRBJ1-4, with D possibly matching TRBD1 (6 bases). This CDR3 has 13 residues. V gave up 7 bases and J gave up 9 bases, with 15 bases separating them. Germline values: CDR1 LNHDA, CDR2 SQIVND (reference sequence). The CDR3 nucleotides are TGTGCCAGTAAAGGAACAGGGTTGCAAAAACTGTTTTTT. This encodes CASKGTGLQKLFF.

The V gene is TRBV9, the J gene TRBJ2-5; D might be TRBD1 (6 bases). TRBJ2-7 matches the DNA end more closely, so the J call is doubtful. The CDR3 is 15 residues long. CDR1 and CDR2 (germline): SGDLS, YYNGEE. CDR3: CASSPSSGASYEQYF. As DNA, the CDR3 is TGTGCCAGCAGCCCCTCTTCAGGGGCCTCCTACGAGCAGTACTTC.

CDR3: CASSISAGASYNEQFF. The CDR3 DNA reads as TGTGCCAGTAGTATTTCAGCGGGAGCCTCCTACAATGAGCAGTTCTTC. V and J are TRBV19 and TRBJ2-1; 8 positions match TRBD2. V was pared by 3 bases and J by 0 bases, with 4 bases of the junction left unmatched. The CDR3 is 16 residues long. Germline V gene data show CDR1 as LNHDA and CDR2 as SQIVND (reference sequence).

The chain joins TRBV10-1 to TRBJ2-1, with 7 nucleotides matching TRBD1. Germline lookup yields CDR1 WNHNN and CDR2 SYGVQD (reference sequence). The V and J ends lost 4 bases and 9 bases, in that order; junction bases with no gene match: 6. This CDR3 has 13 residues. CDR3 in amino acids: CASSVTPGGEQFF. The DNA for the CDR3 is TGCGCCAGCAGTGTGACCCCAGGGGGTGAGCAGTTCTTC.